This TCR beta chain was sequenced during a study of blood T cell repertoires in COVID-19. As processed by the authors: It was from reference gene primer amplification that nucleated cell counts were estimated. Produced via immunoSEQ multiplex PCR; TCRdb's table is partial and in-frame only. V, J and clone size reflect that table, while D and trimming were determined from the DNA. The sample records 160,000 or so clones, around 80% being singletons. This CDR3 region has 14 residues. Per germline, CDR1 GTSNPN and CDR2 SVGIG (reference sequence). V trimming: 2 bases; J trimming: 7 bases; junction bases outside the gene matches: 7.

The chain couples TRBV30 to TRBJ2-1; 8 bases agree with TRBD2. The specimen was peripheral blood. This TCR came from a woman of 80 years or more with acute or convalescent COVID-19. CDR3 region: CAWSSGGGGNEQFF. CDR3 DNA: TGTGCCTGGAGTTCCGGGGGGGGCGGGAATGAGCAGTTCTTC.